This TCR beta chain originates from a study of PD-1 blockade in classical Hodgkin lymphoma. Time point denoted: cycle 4 day 1 (C4D1), after more than five weeks of nivolumab. Brentuximab vedotin exposure varied among the patients, all of whom had relapsed after autologous stem cell transplantation. The repertoire was sequenced with immunoSEQ multiplex PCR; TCRdb's copy has only in-frame clones and lacks some. The table records about 33,000 clones, less than 75% of them present only once. Sample: peripheral blood mononuclear cells (PBMCs), taken before the fourth cycle of nivolumab. This TCR was recovered from a human donor with classical Hodgkin lymphoma.

The CDR3 DNA follows: TGTGCCAGCAGCTCTGAGGACAGGTGGATCTATGGCTACACCTTC. Protein product: CASSSEDRWIYGYTF. V is TRBV7-9 and J is TRBJ1-2; TRBD1 matches 7 bases. V shed 4 bases, J shed 4 bases, and the junction held 9 bases outside the gene matches. The length of the CDR3 is 15 residues. CDR1 is SEHNR and CDR2 is FQNEAQ in the germline V gene (reference sequence).